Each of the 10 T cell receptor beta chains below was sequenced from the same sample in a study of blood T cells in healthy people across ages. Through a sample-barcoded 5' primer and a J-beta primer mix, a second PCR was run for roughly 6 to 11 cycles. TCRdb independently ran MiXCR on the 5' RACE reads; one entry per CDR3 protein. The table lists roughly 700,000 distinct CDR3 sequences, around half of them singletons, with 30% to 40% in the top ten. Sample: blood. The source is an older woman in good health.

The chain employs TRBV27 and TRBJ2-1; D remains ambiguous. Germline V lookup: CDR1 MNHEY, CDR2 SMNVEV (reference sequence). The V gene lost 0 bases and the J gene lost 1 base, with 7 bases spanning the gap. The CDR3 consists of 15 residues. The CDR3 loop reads CASSLSRPSYNEQFF. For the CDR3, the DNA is TGTGCCAGCAGTTTATCCAGACCTTCCTACAATGAGCAGTTCTTC.

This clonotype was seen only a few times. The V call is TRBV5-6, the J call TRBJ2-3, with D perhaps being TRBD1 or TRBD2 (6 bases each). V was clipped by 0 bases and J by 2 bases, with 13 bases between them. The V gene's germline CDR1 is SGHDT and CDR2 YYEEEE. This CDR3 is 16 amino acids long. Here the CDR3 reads CASSLVQGTLTDTQYF. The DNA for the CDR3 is TGTGCCAGCAGCTTGGTTCAGGGGACTCTCACAGATACGCAGTATTTT. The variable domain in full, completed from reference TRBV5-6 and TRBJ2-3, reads DAGVTQSPTHLIKTRGQQVTLRCSPKSGHDTVSWYQQALGQGPQFIFQYYEEEERQRGNFPDRFSGHQFPNYSSELNVNALLLGDSALYLCASSLVQGTLTDTQYFGPGTRLTVL.

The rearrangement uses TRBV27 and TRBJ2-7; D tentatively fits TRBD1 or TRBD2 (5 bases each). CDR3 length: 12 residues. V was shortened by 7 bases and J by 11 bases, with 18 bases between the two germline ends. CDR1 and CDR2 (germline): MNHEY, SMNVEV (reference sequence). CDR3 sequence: CASTTPTGTKYF. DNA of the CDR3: TGTGCCAGCACCACGCCAACCGGGACGAAGTACTTC.

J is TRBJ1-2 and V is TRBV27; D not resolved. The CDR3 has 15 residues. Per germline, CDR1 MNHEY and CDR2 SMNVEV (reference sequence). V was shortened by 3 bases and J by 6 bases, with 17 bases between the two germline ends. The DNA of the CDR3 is TGTGCCAGCAGTTTCTCCCGGTTCCCTACGGATGGCTACACCTTC. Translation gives CASSFSRFPTDGYTF.

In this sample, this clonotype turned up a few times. CDR3 nucleotide sequence: TGCGCCAGCAGCTTGACGCCAGCGGGAGCGGCAGATACGCAGTATTTT. Protein: CASSLTPAGAADTQYF. The chain joins TRBV5-1 to TRBJ2-3; 8 bases map to TRBD2. This CDR3 contains 16 residues. V trimming: 1 base; J trimming: 4 bases; junction bases outside the gene matches: 8. Germline V gives CDR1 SGHRS, CDR2 YFSETQ.

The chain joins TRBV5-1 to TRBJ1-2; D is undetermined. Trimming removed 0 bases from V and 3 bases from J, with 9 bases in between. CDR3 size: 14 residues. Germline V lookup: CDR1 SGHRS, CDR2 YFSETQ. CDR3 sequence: CASSLAGEDYGYTF. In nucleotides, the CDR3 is TGCGCCAGCAGCTTGGCCGGGGAAGACTATGGCTACACCTTC.

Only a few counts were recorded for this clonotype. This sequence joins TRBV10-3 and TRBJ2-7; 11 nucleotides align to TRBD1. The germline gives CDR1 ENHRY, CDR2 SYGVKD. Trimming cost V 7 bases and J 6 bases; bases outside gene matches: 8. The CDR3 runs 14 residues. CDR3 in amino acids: CAINPGQGAFEQYF. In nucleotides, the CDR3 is TGTGCCATCAACCCAGGACAGGGGGCGTTCGAGCAGTACTTC.

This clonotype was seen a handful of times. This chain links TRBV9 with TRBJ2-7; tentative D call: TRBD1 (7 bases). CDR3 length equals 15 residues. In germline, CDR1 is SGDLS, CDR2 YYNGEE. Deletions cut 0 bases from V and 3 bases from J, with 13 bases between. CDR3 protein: CASSVEAGGNYEQYF. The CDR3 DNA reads TGTGCCAGCAGCGTAGAGGCAGGGGGGAACTACGAGCAGTACTTC. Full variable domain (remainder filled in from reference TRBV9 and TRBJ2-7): DSGVTQTPKHLITATGQRVTLRCSPRSGDLSVYWYQQSLDQGLQFLIQYYNGEERAKGNILERFSAQQFPDLHSELNLSSLELGDSALYFCASSVEAGGNYEQYFGPGTRLTVT.

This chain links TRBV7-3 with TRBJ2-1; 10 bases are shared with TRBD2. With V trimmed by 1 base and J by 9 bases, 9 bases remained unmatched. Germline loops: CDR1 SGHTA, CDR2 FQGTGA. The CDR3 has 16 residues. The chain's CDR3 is CASSLKAGGPIGEQFF. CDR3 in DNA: TGTGCCAGCAGCTTAAAAGCGGGAGGGCCGATTGGTGAGCAGTTCTTC.

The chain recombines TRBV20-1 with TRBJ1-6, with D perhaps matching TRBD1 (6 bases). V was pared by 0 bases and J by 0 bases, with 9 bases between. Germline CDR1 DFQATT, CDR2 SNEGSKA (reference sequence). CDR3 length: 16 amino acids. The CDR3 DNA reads TGCAGTGCTAGAGATAGGGGGAGCTCCTATAATTCACCCCTCCACTTT. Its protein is CSARDRGSSYNSPLHF.